This entry is about one T cell receptor beta chain. V lost 4 bases and J lost 4, with 4 bases in between. Germline CDR1 and CDR2: MGHDK and SYGVNS. This CDR3 is built from 11 residues. The source of the sample is a study of T-cell reconstitution after alpha-beta-depleted transplantation in children. Unique molecular identifiers were incorporated into the prepared TCRbeta library. TCRdb processed the PCR reads anew with MiXCR; each CDR3 protein has one entry. The table has a few hundred thousand distinct CDR3 sequences, around 16% seen once. The receptor's source is a human donor who donated a stem cell graft to a child with acute lymphoblastic leukemia. The material was PBMCs from the stem cell graft donor, obtained from the stem cell graft. The chain is built from TRBV25-1 and TRBJ1-2; D uncertain. In DNA form, the CDR3 reads TGTGCCAGCAGTGCCCGCTATGGCTACACCTTC. It encodes CASSARYGYTF.